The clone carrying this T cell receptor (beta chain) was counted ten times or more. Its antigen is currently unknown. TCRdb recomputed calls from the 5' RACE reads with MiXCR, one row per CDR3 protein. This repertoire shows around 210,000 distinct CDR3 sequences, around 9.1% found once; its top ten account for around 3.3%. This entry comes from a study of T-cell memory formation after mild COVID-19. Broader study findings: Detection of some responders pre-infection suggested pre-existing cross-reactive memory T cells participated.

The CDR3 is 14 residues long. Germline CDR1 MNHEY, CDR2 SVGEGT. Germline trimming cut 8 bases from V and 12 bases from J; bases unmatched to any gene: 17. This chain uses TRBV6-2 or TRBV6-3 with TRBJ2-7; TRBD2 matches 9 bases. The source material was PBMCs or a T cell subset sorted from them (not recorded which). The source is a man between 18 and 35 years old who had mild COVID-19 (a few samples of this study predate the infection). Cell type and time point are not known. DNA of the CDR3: TGTGCCAGCGGGCAAAGCGGGGGGCCCCTTCTGCGGTACTTC. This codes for CASGQSGGPLLRYF.